The clone carrying this T cell receptor (beta chain) has only a few counts. Antigen specificity is unknown. This sample is part of a study of T cell repertoires in cytomegalovirus infection. Study background: Signatures in public TCR beta sequences pointed to both CMV infection and matching HLA type. Findings and limits, study-wide: Dominating the ex vivo response were HLA-C-restricted CMV-specific TCR beta clonotypes.

One entry per CDR3 protein, called by TCRdb with MiXCR from the reads. The sample lists 300,000 to 450,000 distinct CDR3 sequences; around 18% were seen once. The source is a human donor in good health (CMV status not recorded). Some clones in this sample may be carry-over from other donors' samples. The sequencing input was PBMCs.

The CDR3 region is CASSTGQGVTDTQYF. CDR3 nucleotide sequence: TGTGCCAGTAGTACCGGACAGGGGGTCACAGATACGCAGTATTTT. This chain joins TRBV19 and TRBJ2-3, with TRBD1 matching 10 bases. CDR1 and CDR2 from the germline V gene are LNHDA and SQIVND (reference sequence). The V gene end was trimmed by 4 bases and the J gene end by 2 bases; junction bases not matched to a gene: 3. The CDR3 is 15 residues long.